This TCR beta chain was retrieved from a study of T cell repertoires in cytomegalovirus infection. This clonotype appeared a few times. No antigen is known for it. Each CDR3 protein is one row after TCRdb ran MiXCR on the reads. Of about 830,000 distinct CDR3 sequences in the sample, roughly 33% were seen once. The CDR3 covers 12 residues. Germline CDR1 reads SGHVS; CDR2 reads FQNEAQ. V lost 5 bases to trimming and J lost 8 bases, with 12 bases between them. The receptor's source is a human donor in good health (CMV status not recorded). Some clones in this sample may be carry-over from other donors' samples. The J gene is TRBJ1-1, the V gene TRBV7-8; no clear D gene. The starting material was cultured CD8+ T cells from PBMCs, obtained from culture after CMV antigen stimulation. The CDR3 nucleotides are TGTGCCAGCAGCCCTCTCTCTCGGGAAGCTTTCTTT. Amino acids: CASSPLSREAFF.